This T cell receptor beta chain came from a study of PD-1 blockade in classical Hodgkin lymphoma. Measured with immunoSEQ multiplex PCR; TCRdb has only the in-frame clones, and not every one. The sample shows approximately 90,000 clones, around nine tenths of them seen only once. All patients relapsed after autologous stem cell transplantation, and brentuximab vedotin exposure varied. Progressive disease, partial response or complete response was each patient's best response. After removal of 6 bases from V and 4 bases from J, the junction contained 10 bases not matched to a gene. Germline CDR1 and CDR2: SNHLY and FYNNEI. The CDR3 has 19 amino acids.

The clonotype comes from a human donor with classical Hodgkin lymphoma. The rearrangement links TRBV2 to TRBJ2-6; 15 bases fit TRBD2. The starting material was peripheral blood mononuclear cells (PBMCs), obtained before the second cycle of nivolumab. The DNA for the CDR3 is TGTGCCAGCAGCGAAAGGACTAGCGGGAGGGCACTGGGGGCCAACGTCCTGACTTTC. Protein: CASSERTSGRALGANVLTF.